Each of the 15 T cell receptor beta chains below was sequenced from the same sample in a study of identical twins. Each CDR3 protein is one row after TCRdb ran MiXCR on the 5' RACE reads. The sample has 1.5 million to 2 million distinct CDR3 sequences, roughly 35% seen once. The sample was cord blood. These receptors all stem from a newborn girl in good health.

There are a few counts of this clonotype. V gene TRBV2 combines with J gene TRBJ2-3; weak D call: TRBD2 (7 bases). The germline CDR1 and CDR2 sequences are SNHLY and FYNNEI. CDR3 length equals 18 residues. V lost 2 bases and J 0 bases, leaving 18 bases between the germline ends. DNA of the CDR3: TGTGCCAGCAGTGAATCGTACGCCGGGGGGCGAAGCACAGATACGCAGTATTTT. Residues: CASSESYAGGRSTDTQYF.

The CDR3 reads CASSSTLKGRNQPQHF. The CDR3 nucleotides are TGTGCCAGCAGTTCTACGCTCAAGGGGCGGAATCAGCCCCAGCATTTT. The chain couples TRBV27 to TRBJ1-5; a possible D gene is TRBD1 (5 bases). The CDR3 has 16 residues. V was trimmed by 4 bases and J by 4 bases, leaving 17 bases between them. Germline V gives CDR1 MNHEY, CDR2 SMNVEV (reference sequence).

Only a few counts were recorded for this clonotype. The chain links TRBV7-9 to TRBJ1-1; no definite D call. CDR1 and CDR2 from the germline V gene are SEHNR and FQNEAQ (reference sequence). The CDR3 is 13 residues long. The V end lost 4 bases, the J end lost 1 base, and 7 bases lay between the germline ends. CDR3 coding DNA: TGTGCCAGCAGCTACCAGGAGAACACTGAAGCTTTCTTT. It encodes CASSYQENTEAFF.

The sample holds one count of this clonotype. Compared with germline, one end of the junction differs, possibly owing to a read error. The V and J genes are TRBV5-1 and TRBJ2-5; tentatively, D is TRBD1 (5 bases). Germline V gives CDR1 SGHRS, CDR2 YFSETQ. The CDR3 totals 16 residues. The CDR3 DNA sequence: TGCGCCTGCAGCTTGGGGTACATGGACACTCAAGAGACCCAGTACTTC. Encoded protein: CACSLGYMDTQETQYF.

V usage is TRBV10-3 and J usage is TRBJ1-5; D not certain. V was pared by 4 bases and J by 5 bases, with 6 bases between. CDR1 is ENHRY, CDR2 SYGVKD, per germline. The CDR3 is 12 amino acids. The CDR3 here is CAISGQDQPQHF. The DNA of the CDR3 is TGTGCCATCAGTGGGCAGGATCAGCCCCAGCATTTT.

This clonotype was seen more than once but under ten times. CDR3 DNA sequence: TGTGCCAGCAGTTTTGGGGGGACTAGAGGAGATACGCAGTATTTT. Amino acid sequence: CASSFGGTRGDTQYF. The chain has TRBV28 and TRBJ2-3, with 8 nucleotides matching TRBD2. The V segment lost 3 bases and the J segment 5 bases; nucleotides outside the gene matches: 7. This CDR3 comprises 15 residues. Germline V gives CDR1 MDHEN, CDR2 SYDVKM.

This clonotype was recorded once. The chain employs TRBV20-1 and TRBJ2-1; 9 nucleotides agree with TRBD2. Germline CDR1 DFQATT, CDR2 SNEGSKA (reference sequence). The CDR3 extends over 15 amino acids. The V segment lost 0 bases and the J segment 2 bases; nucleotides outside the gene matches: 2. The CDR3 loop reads CSAREGTSTYNEQFF. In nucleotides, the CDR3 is TGCAGTGCTAGAGAGGGGACTAGCACCTACAATGAGCAGTTCTTC.

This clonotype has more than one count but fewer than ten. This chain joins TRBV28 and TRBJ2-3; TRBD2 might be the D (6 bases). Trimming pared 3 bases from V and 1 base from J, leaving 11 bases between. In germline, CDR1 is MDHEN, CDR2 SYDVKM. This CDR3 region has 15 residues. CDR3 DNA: TGTGCCAGCAGTTTCCGGGAGTTCGGCACAGATACGCAGTATTTT. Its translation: CASSFREFGTDTQYF.

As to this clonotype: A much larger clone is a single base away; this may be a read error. CDR3 region: CSVVTSYGYTF. The CDR3 bases are TGCAGCGTTGTGACTAGCTATGGCTACACCTTC. The V and J genes are TRBV29-1 and TRBJ1-2; no firm D call. The CDR3 sequence is 11 residues long. The V and J ends lost 4 bases and 4 bases respectively, with 7 bases between them. The germline gives CDR1 SQVTM, CDR2 ANQGSEA.

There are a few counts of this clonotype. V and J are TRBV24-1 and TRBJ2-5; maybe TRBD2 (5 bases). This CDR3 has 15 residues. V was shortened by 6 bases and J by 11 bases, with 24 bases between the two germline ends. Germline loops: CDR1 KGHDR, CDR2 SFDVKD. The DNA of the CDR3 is TGTGCCACCAGTTATCCCGGGGTAGGAGGCAATGAGCAGTACTTC. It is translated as CATSYPGVGGNEQYF.

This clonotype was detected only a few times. The CDR3, as DNA: TGTGCCAGCAGCGCCAAAATACTGTATGGCTACACCTTC. It yields the protein CASSAKILYGYTF. The chain links TRBV6-2 or TRBV6-3 to TRBJ1-2; D is unresolved. V lost 6 bases and J 5 bases, leaving 13 bases between the germline ends. CDR3 length: 13 residues. Germline CDR1 and CDR2: MNHEY and SVGEGT.

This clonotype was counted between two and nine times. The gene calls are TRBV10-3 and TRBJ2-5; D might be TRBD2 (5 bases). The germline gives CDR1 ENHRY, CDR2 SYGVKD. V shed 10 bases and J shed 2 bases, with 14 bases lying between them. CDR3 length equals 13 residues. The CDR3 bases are TGTGCCACCAACAGCCGACTACAAGAGACCCAGTACTTC. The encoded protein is CATNSRLQETQYF.

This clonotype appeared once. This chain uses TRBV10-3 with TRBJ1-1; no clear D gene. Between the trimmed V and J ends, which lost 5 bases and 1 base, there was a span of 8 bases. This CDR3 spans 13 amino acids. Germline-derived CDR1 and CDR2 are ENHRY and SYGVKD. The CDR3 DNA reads TGTGCCATCAGTAGAGGTACGAACACTGAAGCTTTCTTT. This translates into CAISRGTNTEAFF.

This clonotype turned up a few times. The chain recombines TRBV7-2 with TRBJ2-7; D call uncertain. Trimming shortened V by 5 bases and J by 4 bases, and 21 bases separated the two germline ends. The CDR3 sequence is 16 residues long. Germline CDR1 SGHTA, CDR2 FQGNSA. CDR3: CASSTVDLGTRYEQYF. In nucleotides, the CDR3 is TGTGCCAGCAGCACCGTCGACCTTGGCACCAGATACGAGCAGTACTTC.

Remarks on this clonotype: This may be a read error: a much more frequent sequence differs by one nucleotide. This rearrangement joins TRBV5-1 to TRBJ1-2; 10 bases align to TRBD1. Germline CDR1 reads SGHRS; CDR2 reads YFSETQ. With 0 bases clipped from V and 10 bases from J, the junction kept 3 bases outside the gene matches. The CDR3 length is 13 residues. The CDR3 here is CASSLGQGAVYTF. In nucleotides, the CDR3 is TGCGCCAGCAGCTTGGGACAGGGGGCTGTCTACACCTTC.